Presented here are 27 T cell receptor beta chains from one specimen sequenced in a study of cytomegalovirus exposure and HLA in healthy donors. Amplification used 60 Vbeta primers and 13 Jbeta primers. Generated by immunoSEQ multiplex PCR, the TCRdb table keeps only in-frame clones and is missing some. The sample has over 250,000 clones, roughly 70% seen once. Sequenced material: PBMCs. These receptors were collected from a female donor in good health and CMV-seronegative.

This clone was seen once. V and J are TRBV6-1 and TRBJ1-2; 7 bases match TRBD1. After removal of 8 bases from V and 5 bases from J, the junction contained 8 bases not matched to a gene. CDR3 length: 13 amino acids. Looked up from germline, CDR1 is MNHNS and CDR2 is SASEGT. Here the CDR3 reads CASYRGWGYGYTF. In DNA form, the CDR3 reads TGTGCCAGCTACAGGGGTTGGGGATATGGCTACACCTTC.

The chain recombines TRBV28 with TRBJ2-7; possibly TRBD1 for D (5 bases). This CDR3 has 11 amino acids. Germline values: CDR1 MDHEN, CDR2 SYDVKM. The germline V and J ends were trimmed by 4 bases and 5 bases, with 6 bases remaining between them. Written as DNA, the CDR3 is TGTGCCAGCAGTTGGACAAACGAGCAGTACTTC. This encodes CASSWTNEQYF. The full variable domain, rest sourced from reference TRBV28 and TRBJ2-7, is DVKVTQSSRYLVKRTGEKVFLECVQDMDHENMFWYRQDPGLGLRLIYFSYDVKMKEKGDIPEGYSVSREKKERFSLILESASTNQTSMYLCASSWTNEQYFGPGTRLTVT.

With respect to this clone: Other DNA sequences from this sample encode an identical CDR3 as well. Here the CDR3 DNA reads TGTGCCAGCAGCTTAGCTGCAGGGCCCTCCTACGAGCAGTACTTC. Translating it yields CASSLAAGPSYEQYF. This rearrangement joins TRBV7-8 to TRBJ2-7; possibly TRBD1 for D (5 bases). The V end lost 0 bases, the J end lost 0 bases, and 9 bases lay between the germline ends. This CDR3 spans 15 amino acids. Germline V lookup: CDR1 SGHVS, CDR2 FQNEAQ.

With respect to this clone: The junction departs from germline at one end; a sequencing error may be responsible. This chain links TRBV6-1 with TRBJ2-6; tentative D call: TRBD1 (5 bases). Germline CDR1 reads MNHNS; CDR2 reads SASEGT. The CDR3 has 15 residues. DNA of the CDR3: TGTGCCAGCAGTCATTCCCTCTCTGGGGCCAACGTCCCGACTTTC. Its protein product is CASSHSLSGANVPTF.

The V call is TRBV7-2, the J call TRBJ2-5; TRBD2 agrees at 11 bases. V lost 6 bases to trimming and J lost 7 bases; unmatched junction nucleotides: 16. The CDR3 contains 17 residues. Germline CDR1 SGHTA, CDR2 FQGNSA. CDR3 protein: CASSPPSGTSGLGTQYF. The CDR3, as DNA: TGTGCCAGCAGTCCCCCGTCCGGGACTAGCGGATTGGGGACCCAGTACTTC.

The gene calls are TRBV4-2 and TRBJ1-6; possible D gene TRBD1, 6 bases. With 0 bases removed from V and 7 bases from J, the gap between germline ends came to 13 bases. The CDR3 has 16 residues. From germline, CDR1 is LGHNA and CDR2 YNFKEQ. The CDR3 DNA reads TGTGCCAGCAGCCAAGATAGCGGGGGCTGGAATTCACCCCTCCACTTT. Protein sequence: CASSQDSGGWNSPLHF.

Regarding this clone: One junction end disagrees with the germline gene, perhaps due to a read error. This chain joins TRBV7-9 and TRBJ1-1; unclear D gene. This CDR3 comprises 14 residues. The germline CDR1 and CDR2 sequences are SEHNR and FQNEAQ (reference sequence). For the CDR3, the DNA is TGTTCCAGCAGCTTTGAACAGTTGAACACTGAAGCTTTCTTT. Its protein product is CSSSFEQLNTEAFF.

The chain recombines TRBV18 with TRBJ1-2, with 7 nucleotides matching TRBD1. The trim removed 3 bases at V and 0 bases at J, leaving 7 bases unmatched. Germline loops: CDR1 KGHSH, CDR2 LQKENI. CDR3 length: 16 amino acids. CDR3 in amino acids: CASSPRDSRSNYGYTF. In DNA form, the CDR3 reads TGTGCCAGCTCACCGCGGGACAGCCGATCTAACTATGGCTACACCTTC.

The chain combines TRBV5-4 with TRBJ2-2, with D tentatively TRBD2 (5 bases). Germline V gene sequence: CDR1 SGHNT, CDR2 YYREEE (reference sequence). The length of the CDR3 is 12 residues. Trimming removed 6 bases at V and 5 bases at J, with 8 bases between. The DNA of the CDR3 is TGTGCCAGCACCCGGAGGACCGGGGAGCTGTTTTTT. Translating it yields CASTRRTGELFF.

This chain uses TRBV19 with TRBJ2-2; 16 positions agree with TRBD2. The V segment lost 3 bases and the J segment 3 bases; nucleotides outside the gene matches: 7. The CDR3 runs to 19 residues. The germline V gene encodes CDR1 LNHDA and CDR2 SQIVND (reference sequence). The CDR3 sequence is CASSIGTSGRAWDTGELFF. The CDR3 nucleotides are TGTGCCAGTAGTATTGGGACTAGCGGGAGGGCCTGGGACACCGGGGAGCTGTTTTTT. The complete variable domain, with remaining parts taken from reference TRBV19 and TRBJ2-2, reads DGGITQSPKYLFRKEGQNVTLSCEQNLNHDAMYWYRQDPGQGLRLIYYSQIVNDFQKGDIAEGYSVSREKKESFPLTVTSAQKNPTAFYLCASSIGTSGRAWDTGELFFGEGSRLTVL.

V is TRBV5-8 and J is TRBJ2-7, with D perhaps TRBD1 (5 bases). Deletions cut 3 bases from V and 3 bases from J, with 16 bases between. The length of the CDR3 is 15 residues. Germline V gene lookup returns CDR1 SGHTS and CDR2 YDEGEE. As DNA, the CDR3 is TGTGCCAGCAGCTCCCTGGACACTACCTACTACGAGCAGTACTTC. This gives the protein CASSSLDTTYYEQYF. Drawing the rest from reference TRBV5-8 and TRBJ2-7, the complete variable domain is EAGVTQSPTHLIKTRGQQATLRCSPISGHTSVYWYQQALGLGLQFLLWYDEGEERNRGNFPPRFSGRQFPNYSSELNVNALELEDSALYLCASSSLDTTYYEQYFGPGTRLTVT.

The DNA of the CDR3 is TGTGCCAGCAGCCGACCGCAGGGGGCTGAAGAAAAACTGTTTTTT. Translating gives CASSRPQGAEEKLFF. The chain carries TRBV9 and TRBJ1-4; TRBD1 matches at 8 bases. The CDR3 extends over 15 amino acids. The J segment lost 8 bases and the V segment lost 4 bases, leaving 10 bases of the junction unmatched. Germline values: CDR1 SGDLS, CDR2 YYNGEE.

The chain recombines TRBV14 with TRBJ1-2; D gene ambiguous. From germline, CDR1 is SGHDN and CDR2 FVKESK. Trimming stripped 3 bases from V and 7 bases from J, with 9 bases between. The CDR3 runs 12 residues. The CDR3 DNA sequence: TGTGCCAGCAGCCACGTTGTCGGTGGCTACACCTTC. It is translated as CASSHVVGGYTF.

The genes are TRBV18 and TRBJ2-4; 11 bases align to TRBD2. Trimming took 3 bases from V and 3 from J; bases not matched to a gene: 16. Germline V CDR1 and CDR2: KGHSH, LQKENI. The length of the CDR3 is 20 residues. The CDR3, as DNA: TGTGCCAGCTCACCCGATTGGGTAGCGGGAGGGGTAGCCTGCAAAAACATTCAGTACTTC. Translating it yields CASSPDWVAGGVACKNIQYF.

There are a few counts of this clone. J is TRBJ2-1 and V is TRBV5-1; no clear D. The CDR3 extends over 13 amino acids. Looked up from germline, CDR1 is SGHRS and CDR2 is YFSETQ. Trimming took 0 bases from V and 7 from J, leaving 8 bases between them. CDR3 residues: CASSLAGRNEQFF. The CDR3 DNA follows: TGCGCCAGCAGCTTGGCCGGTCGGAATGAGCAGTTCTTC.

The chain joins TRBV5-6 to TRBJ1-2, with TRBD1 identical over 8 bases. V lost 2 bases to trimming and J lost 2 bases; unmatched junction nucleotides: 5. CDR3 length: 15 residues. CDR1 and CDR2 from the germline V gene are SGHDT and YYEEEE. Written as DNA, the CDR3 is TGTGCCAGCAGCTTCGGCCAGGGGGCGAACTATGGCTACACCTTC. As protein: CASSFGQGANYGYTF.

CDR3 sequence: CASSIVAGATEQFF. DNA for the CDR3: TGTGCCAGTAGTATTGTAGCGGGAGCCACTGAGCAGTTCTTC. The rearrangement joins TRBV19 to TRBJ2-1, with 9 bases fitting TRBD2. With 3 bases clipped from V and 9 bases from J, the junction kept 6 bases outside the gene matches. The length of the CDR3 is 14 residues. CDR1 is LNHDA, CDR2 SQIVND, per germline (reference sequence).

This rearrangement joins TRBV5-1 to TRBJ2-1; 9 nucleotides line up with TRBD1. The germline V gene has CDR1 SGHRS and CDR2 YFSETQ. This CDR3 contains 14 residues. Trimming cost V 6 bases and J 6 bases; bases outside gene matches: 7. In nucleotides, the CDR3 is TGCGCCAGCAATCCACAGGGGGCAGGCAATGAGCAGTTCTTC. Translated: CASNPQGAGNEQFF.

The CDR3 spells CASSLDRDSNYEQYF. The CDR3, as DNA: TGTGCCAGCAGCTTAGACCGGGACAGCAACTACGAGCAGTACTTC. This chain links TRBV7-9 with TRBJ2-7; 7 nucleotides line up with TRBD1. CDR1 SEHNR and CDR2 FQNEAQ come from the germline V gene (reference sequence). This CDR3 spans 15 amino acids. With V trimmed by 1 base and J by 3 bases, 6 bases remained unmatched.

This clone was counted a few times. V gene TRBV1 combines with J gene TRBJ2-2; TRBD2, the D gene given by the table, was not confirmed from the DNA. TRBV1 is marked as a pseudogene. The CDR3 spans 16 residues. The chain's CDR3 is CTSGLSLAGITGELFF. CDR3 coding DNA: TGCACCAGCGGCTTGTCTTTAGCGGGGATCACCGGGGAGCTGTTTTTT.

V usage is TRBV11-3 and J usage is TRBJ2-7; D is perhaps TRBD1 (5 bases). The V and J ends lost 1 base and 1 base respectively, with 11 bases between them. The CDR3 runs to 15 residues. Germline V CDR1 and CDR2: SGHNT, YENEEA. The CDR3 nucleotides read TGTGCCAGCAGCTTAGTAGGGGATCGGTCCTACGAGCAGTACTTC. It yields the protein CASSLVGDRSYEQYF.

The CDR3 coding sequence is TGCGCCAGCAGCTTGGCCACACGCTACGAGCAGTACTTC. Amino acid sequence: CASSLATRYEQYF. The chain combines TRBV5-1 with TRBJ2-7; D gene unclear. This CDR3 is built from 13 residues. V shed 0 bases and J shed 3 bases, with 7 bases lying between them. CDR1 is SGHRS, CDR2 YFSETQ, per germline.

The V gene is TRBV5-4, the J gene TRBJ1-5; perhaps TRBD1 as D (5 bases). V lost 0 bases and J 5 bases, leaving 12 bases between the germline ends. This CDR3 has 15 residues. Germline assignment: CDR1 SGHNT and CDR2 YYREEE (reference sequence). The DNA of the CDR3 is TGTGCCAGCAGCTTGGGGGGCGCTGGGGATCAGCCCCAGCATTTT. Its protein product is CASSLGGAGDQPQHF. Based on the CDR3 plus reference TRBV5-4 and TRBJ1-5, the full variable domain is ETGVTQSPTHLIKTRGQQVTLRCSSQSGHNTVSWYQQALGQGPQFIFQYYREEENGRGNFPPRFSGLQFPNYSSELNVNALELDDSALYLCASSLGGAGDQPQHFGDGTRLSIL.

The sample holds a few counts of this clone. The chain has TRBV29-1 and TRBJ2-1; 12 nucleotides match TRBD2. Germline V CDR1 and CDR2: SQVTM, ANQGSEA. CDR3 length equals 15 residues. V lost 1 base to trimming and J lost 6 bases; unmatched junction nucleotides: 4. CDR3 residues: CSVEGLAGVGNEQFF. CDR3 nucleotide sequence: TGCAGCGTTGAAGGACTAGCGGGAGTTGGCAATGAGCAGTTCTTC.

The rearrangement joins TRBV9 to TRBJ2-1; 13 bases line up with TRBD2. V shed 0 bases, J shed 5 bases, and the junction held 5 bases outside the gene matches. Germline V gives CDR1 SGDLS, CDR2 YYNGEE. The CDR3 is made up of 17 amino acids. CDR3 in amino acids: CASSVGTSGSVDNEQFF. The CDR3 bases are TGTGCCAGCAGCGTAGGGACTAGCGGGAGTGTGGACAATGAGCAGTTCTTC.

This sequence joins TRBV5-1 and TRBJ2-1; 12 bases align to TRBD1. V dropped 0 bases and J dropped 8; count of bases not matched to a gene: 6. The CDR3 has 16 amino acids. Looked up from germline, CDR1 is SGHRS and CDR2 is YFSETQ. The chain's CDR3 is CASSLAPGTGGDEQFF. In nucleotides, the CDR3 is TGCGCCAGCAGCTTGGCCCCCGGGACAGGGGGCGATGAGCAGTTCTTC.

Here the CDR3 reads CASSLTRTGRSGYTF. The CDR3 DNA is TGTGCCAGCAGTTTAACAAGGACAGGGAGAAGTGGCTACACCTTC. This chain connects TRBV6-5 to TRBJ1-2; 8 bases fit TRBD1. The CDR3 runs to 15 residues. The V gene end was trimmed by 4 bases and the J gene end by 7 bases; junction bases not matched to a gene: 11. Looked up from germline, CDR1 is MNHEY and CDR2 is SVGAGI.